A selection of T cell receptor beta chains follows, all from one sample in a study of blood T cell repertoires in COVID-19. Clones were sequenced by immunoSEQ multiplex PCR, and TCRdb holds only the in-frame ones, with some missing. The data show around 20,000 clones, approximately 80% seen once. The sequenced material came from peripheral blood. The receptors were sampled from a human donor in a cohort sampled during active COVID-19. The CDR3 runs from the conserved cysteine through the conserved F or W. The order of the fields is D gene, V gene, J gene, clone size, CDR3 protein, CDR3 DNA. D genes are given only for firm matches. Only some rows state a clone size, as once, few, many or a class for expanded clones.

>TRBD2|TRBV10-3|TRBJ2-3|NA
CAISIAGGVTDTQYF
TGTGCCATCAGTATAGCGGGAGGGGTTACAGATACGCAGTATTTT
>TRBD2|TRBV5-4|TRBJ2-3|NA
CASSTRTSGATDTQYF
TGTGCCAGCAGCACTCGGACTAGCGGTGCGACAGATACGCAGTATTTT
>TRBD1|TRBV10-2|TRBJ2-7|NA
CASNGTGPSYEQYF
TGCGCCAGCAACGGGACAGGGCCATCCTACGAGCAGTACTTC
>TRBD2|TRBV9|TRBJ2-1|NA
CASSADLGLAGKEQFF
TGTGCCAGCAGCGCAGACCTTGGACTAGCGGGAAAGGAGCAGTTCTTC
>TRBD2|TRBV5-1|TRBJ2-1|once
CASSLELAGGSNEQFF
TGCGCCAGCAGCTTGGAATTAGCGGGAGGTTCCAATGAGCAGTTCTTC
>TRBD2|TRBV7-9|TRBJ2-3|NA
CASSPWGLAGTTDTQYF
TGTGCCAGCAGCCCCTGGGGACTAGCGGGGACCACAGATACGCAGTATTTT
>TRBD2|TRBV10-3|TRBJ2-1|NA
CAIHSGTSSYNEQFF
TGTGCCATCCATAGCGGGACTAGCTCCTACAATGAGCAGTTCTTC
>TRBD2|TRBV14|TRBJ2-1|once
CASSQGWGSLILAGGVPYNEQFF
TGTGCCAGCAGCCAAGGCTGGGGCAGTTTAATACTAGCGGGAGGAGTGCCCTACAATGAGCAGTTCTTC
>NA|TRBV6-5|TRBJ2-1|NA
CASSYSKVLSYNEQFF
TGTGCCAGCAGTTACTCGAAAGTCCTTAGCTACAATGAGCAGTTCTTC
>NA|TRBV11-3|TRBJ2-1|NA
CASSLDGTGASSYNEQFF
TGTGCCAGCAGCTTGGACGGCACAGGCGCTAGCTCCTACAATGAGCAGTTCTTC
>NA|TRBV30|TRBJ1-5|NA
CAWSSTRNPTYRQPQHF
TGTGCCTGGAGTAGTACGCGGAACCCCACTTACCGCCAGCCCCAGCATTTT
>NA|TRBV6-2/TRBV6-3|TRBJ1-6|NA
CASSSAGIGNSPLHF
TGTGCCAGCAGTTCAGCAGGGATTGGTAATTCACCCCTCCACTTT